This T cell receptor beta chain is drawn from a study of neoadjuvant nivolumab and ipilimumab in lung cancer. V was clipped by 7 bases and J by 1 base, with 9 bases between them. CDR3 length equals 12 residues. From germline, CDR1 is GTSNPN and CDR2 SVGIG (reference sequence). Using immunoSEQ multiplex PCR, the repertoire was profiled, and TCRdb retains in-frame clones only, with some absent. The table includes 1,500 to 2,000 clones, over 75% detected once. Study-level results: Resected tumors had greater TCR richness and clonality than uninvolved lung. Only two of four nivolumab-treated tumors gained richness and clonality by surgery.

To note about this clone: As yet, its antigen is unknown.

The chain employs TRBV30 and TRBJ2-3; no reliable D call. This material consisted of adjacent normal lung tissue, taken after neoadjuvant nivolumab, alone or with ipilimumab, at or shortly before surgery. This TCR came from an adult with non-small cell lung cancer. In DNA form, the CDR3 reads TGTGCCTTTGAGTGGGGCACAGATACGCAGTATTTT. It translates to CAFEWGTDTQYF.